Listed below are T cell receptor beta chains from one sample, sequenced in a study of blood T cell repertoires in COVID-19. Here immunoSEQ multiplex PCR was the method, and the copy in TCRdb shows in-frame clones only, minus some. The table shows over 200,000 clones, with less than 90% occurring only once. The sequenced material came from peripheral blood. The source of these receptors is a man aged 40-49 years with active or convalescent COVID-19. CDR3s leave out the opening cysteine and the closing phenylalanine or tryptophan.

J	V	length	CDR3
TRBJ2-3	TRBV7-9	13	ASSLGTLSTDTQY
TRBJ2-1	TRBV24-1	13	ATSDPSGSGNEQF
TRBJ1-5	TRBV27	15	ASAPHPTSQGSKPQH
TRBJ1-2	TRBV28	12	ASSPPQGNYGYT
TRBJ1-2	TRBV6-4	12	ASRETGDNYGYT
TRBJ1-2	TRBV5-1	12	ASSPSDRAYGYT
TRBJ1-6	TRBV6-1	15	ASSDRGPSSYNSPLH
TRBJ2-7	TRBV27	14	ASSLLSGRGLYEQY
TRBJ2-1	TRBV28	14	ASSPISGTPLGEQF
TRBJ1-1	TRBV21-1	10	ASSNDGGKAF
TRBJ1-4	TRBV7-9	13	ASSLAGVTNEKLF
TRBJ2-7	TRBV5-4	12	ASSRGTDAYEQY
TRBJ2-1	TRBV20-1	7	SLPNEQF
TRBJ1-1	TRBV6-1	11	ASSESLNTEAF
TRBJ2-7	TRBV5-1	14	ASSSRQGESTYEQY
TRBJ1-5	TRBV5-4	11	ATNEDRDQPQH
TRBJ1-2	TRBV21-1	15	ASSKDAASTANYGYT
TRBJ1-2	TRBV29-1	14	SVVSDQGIPDYGYT
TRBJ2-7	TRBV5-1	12	ASSLSRGDDEQY
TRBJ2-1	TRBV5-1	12	ASRQGPPNHEQF
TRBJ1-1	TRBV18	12	ASSQDRSNTEAF
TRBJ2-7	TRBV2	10	ASRGTGVEQY
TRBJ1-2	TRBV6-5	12	ASSPTGTPNGYT
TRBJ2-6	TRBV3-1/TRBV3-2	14	ASSQDRVVGANVLT
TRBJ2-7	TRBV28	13	ASSDPGLGKYEQY
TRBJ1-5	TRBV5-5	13	ASSRDRGLNQPQH
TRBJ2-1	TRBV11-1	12	ASSVGLAGDEQF
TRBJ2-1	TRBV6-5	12	ASSRGGPYNEQF
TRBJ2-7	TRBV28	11	ASSFVQTYEQY
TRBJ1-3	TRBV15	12	ATRGLLSGNTIY
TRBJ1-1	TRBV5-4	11	ASSSWEGTEAF
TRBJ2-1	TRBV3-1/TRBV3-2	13	ASSRRTSGSNEQF
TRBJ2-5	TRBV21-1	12	ASSNQAAEETQY
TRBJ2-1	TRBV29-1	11	SAIPTGLNEQF
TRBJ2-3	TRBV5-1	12	ASSSGTYTDTQY
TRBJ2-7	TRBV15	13	ATSRDTGGSYEQY
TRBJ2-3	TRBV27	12	ASSGQGLKDTQY
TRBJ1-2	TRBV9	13	ASTVAPQGSYGYT
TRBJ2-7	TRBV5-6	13	ASSLARRSSYEQY
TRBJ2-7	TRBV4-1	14	ASSQVRNSPVHEQY
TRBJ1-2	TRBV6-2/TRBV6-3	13	ASSPRLGANYGYT
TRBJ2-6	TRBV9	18	ASSAGDRGKALSGANVLT
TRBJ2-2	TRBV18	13	ASSLRGANTGELF
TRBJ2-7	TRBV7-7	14	ASSPGPLAGSYEQY
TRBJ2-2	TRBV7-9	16	ASSLIPGQGVDTGELF
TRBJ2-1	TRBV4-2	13	ASSQMGLADNEQF
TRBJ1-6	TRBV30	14	AWSDKSSSYNSPLH
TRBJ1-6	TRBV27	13	ASSLEGDPNSPLH
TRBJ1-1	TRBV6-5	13	ASSYSGAMNTEAF
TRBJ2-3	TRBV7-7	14	ASSLGGVSVADTQY
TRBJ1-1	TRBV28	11	ASSLAGGGEAF
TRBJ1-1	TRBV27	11	ASSYTENTEAF
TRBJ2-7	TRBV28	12	ASSFEGASYEQY